This T cell receptor (beta chain) was observed in a study of blood T cells in healthy people across ages. Study-wide points: The long-lived group displayed more naive CD4+ cells, plus higher diversity, than the aged donors did. From one million sequenced T cells, diversity estimates were lower bounds.

The germline V and J ends were trimmed by 2 bases and 9 bases, with 7 bases remaining between them. The CDR3 spans 11 residues. It was with a sample-barcoded 5' primer and a J-beta primer mix that a second PCR of roughly 7 to 12 cycles was run. TCRdb passed the 5' RACE reads through MiXCR, listing each CDR3 protein once. This sample yields more than 500,000 distinct CDR3 sequences, of which about 27% are seen a single time; approximately 3.6% belongs to the top ten. Comments on this clonotype: The target antigen is unknown.

The sample was also reused in another study, on T cells of mothers and their children.

Sequencing used blood. This chain uses TRBV12-3 or TRBV12-4 with TRBJ2-5; no firm D call. This receptor was taken from a boy aged 2-9 years in good health. CDR3 region: CASSLSQAQYF. The CDR3 DNA is TGTGCCAGCAGTTTAAGTCAGGCCCAGTACTTC.